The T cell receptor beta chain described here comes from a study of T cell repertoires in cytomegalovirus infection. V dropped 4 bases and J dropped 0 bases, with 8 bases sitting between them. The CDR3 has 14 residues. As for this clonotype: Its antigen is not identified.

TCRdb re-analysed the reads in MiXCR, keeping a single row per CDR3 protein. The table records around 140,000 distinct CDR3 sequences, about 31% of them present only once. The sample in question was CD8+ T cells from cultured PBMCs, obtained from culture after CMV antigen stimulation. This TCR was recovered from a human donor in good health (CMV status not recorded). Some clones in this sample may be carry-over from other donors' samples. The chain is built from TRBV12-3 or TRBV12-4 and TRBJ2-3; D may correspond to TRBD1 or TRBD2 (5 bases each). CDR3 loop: CASSWDQSTDTQYF. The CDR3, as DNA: TGTGCCAGCAGTTGGGACCAAAGCACAGATACGCAGTATTTT.